This T cell receptor (beta chain) stems from a study of T cell clones after liver transplantation. Study background: Patients counted as tolerant after at least one year off all immunosuppression, enzymes not exceeding twice normal. Samples came pre-transplant, pre-randomization before withdrawal, and post-randomization after withdrawal ended. Study-level points and caveats: In a couple of subjects, few donor cells limited the measurable donor-reactive repertoire. In most of the 8 subjects, circulating graft-donor-reactive CD4 TCRbeta sequences fell significantly after transplant.

Sequenced by immunoSEQ multiplex PCR; TCRdb stores in-frame clones only, minus some. Counted here are tens of thousands of clones, about four fifths occurring once; the ten biggest clones make up about 0.79%. V shed 5 bases, J shed 6 bases, and the junction held 16 bases outside the gene matches. CDR1 is MDHEN and CDR2 is SYDVKM in the germline V gene. CDR3 size: 16 residues. This clone was detected once. The antigen remains undetermined. This chain links TRBV28 with TRBJ2-7, with TRBD1 matching over 7 bases. This specimen was CD4+ T cells from blood, taken 12 months after liver transplant. The receptor comes from a human patient who received a liver transplant. The graft donor may account for some of the T cells. Here the CDR3 DNA reads TGTGCCAGCAGTGAAATCAGACCGGGACAGAGATCCGAGCAGTACTTC. This translates into CASSEIRPGQRSEQYF. Variable domain in full (rest from reference TRBV28 and TRBJ2-7): DVKVTQSSRYLVKRTGEKVFLECVQDMDHENMFWYRQDPGLGLRLIYFSYDVKMKEKGDIPEGYSVSREKKERFSLILESASTNQTSMYLCASSEIRPGQRSEQYFGPGTRLTVT.